Below, 24 T cell receptor beta chains from the same sample are listed, as sequenced in a study of T cells in Graves' hyperthyroidism and ophthalmopathy. TCR beta CDR3 sequences were amplified from RNA transcripts. The study used the HTBI primer set for a first-round RT-PCR of the TCR CDR3. TCRdb re-analysed the multiplex PCR reads in MiXCR, keeping a single row per CDR3 protein. Counted here are hundreds of thousands of distinct CDR3 sequences, 18% occurring once; the ten biggest clones make up about 45%. What was sequenced was blood. These receptors all stem from a man aged 35 to 55 with Graves' hyperthyroidism.

Ten or more counts support this clonotype. The chain is built from TRBV12-3 or TRBV12-4 and TRBJ2-5; 12 bases line up with TRBD2. This CDR3 is built from 16 residues. V was pared by 6 bases and J by 2 bases, with 7 bases of the junction left unmatched. The CDR3 loop is CASSRRTSGNQETQYF. CDR3 DNA: TGTGCCAGCAGCCGTCGGACTAGCGGGAATCAAGAGACCCAGTACTTC.

This clonotype was seen more than once but under ten times. The J gene is TRBJ1-2, the V gene TRBV9; 7 nucleotides match TRBD1. Per germline, CDR1 SGDLS and CDR2 YYNGEE. V lost 4 bases, J lost 4 bases, and 7 bases stayed unmatched. The CDR3 runs to 14 residues. The DNA of the CDR3 is TGTGCCAGCAGCTCTGCAGGGGGAGGCTATGGCTACACCTTC. Translating it yields CASSSAGGGYGYTF. The whole variable domain, remainder taken from reference TRBV9 and TRBJ1-2, is DSGVTQTPKHLITATGQRVTLRCSPRSGDLSVYWYQQSLDQGLQFLIQYYNGEERAKGNILERFSAQQFPDLHSELNLSSLELGDSALYFCASSSAGGGYGYTFGSGTRLTVV.

This clonotype was picked up one time. V gene TRBV5-1 combines with J gene TRBJ2-2, with 16 bases identical to TRBD2. This CDR3 has 19 residues. Germline V gene sequence: CDR1 SGHRS, CDR2 YFSETQ. The trim removed 4 bases at V and 3 bases at J, leaving 9 bases unmatched. The CDR3 DNA reads as TGCGCCAGCAGCCCGGGACTAGCGGGGGGGCCTCGGGACACCGGGGAGCTGTTTTTT. Its protein is CASSPGLAGGPRDTGELFF.

The DNA for the CDR3 is TGTGCCAGCAGCCCCTTTAGACAAGAGACCCAGTACTTC. This sequence encodes CASSPFRQETQYF. J is TRBJ2-5 and V is TRBV5-4; D call uncertain. V lost 4 bases, J lost 2 bases, and 9 bases lay in between. CDR1 SGHNT and CDR2 YYREEE come from the germline V gene (reference sequence). This CDR3 has 13 residues.

Only a few counts were recorded for this clonotype. This chain connects TRBV19 to TRBJ2-2; TRBD1 aligns across 9 bases. The germline V gene has CDR1 LNHDA and CDR2 SQIVND (reference sequence). V lost 6 bases to trimming and J lost 5 bases; unmatched junction nucleotides: 4. The length of the CDR3 is 14 residues. CDR3 nucleotides: TGTGCCAGTAGACAGGGGGCAAGTACCGGGGAGCTGTTTTTT. Residues: CASRQGASTGELFF.

In this sample, this clonotype turned up a few times. The chain uses TRBV7-6 and TRBJ2-2, with a weak D call TRBD1 (5 bases). The CDR3 loop spans 15 amino acids. CDR1 SGHVS and CDR2 FNYEAQ come from the germline V gene. The V end was cut by 5 bases, the J end by 6 bases, with 16 bases between. CDR3 bases: TGTGCCAGCAGCCCCTTGGCAGGGTGGTCCGGGGAGCTGTTTTTT. Protein product: CASSPLAGWSGELFF.

Notes on this clonotype: A much more abundant neighbour one base away suggests this may be a read error. The rearrangement joins TRBV2 to TRBJ1-2; D ambiguous. The V gene's germline CDR1 is SNHLY and CDR2 FYNNEI. This CDR3 contains 13 residues. The CDR3 DNA sequence: TGTGCCAGCAGTTTGGACGGATCCTATTGCTACACCTTC. The encoded protein is CASSLDGSYCYTF.

This clonotype was counted at least ten times. The rearrangement joins TRBV9 to TRBJ2-5, with D maybe TRBD2 (6 bases). The V end lost 5 bases, the J end lost 3 bases, and 17 bases lay between the germline ends. Per the germline V gene, CDR1 is SGDLS and CDR2 is YYNGEE. This CDR3 spans 15 amino acids. Here the CDR3 reads CASSDRGEEEETQYF. The CDR3, as DNA: TGTGCCAGCAGTGACAGAGGGGAGGAAGAAGAGACCCAGTACTTC. The full variable domain, rest sourced from reference TRBV9 and TRBJ2-5, is DSGVTQTPKHLITATGQRVTLRCSPRSGDLSVYWYQQSLDQGLQFLIQYYNGEERAKGNILERFSAQQFPDLHSELNLSSLELGDSALYFCASSDRGEEEETQYFGPGTRLLVL.

The DNA for the CDR3 is TGCGCCAGCAGCTTTCAGCGGAATAATTCACCCCTCCACTTT. Translation gives CASSFQRNNSPLHF. V gene TRBV4-3 combines with J gene TRBJ1-6; the D is unclear. CDR1 and CDR2 (germline): LGHNA, YSLEER. V lost 5 bases to trimming and J lost 5 bases, with 10 bases between them. The CDR3 loop spans 14 amino acids.

The chain is built from TRBV7-2 and TRBJ2-1; a possible D gene is TRBD2 (7 bases). The CDR3 loop spans 16 amino acids. The V end lost 4 bases, the J end lost 9 bases, and 22 bases lay between the germline ends. Germline loops: CDR1 SGHTA, CDR2 FQGNSA. The CDR3 DNA follows: TGTGCCAGCAGCTCCTGGACAGATGGCGGGGGAAGTGAGCAGTTCTTC. This gives the protein CASSSWTDGGGSEQFF.

The table lists this clonotype with many counts. The chain combines TRBV7-9 with TRBJ1-2; 8 bases match TRBD1. Trimming took 5 bases from V and 2 from J; bases not matched to a gene: 7. CDR1 and CDR2 (germline): SEHNR, FQNEAQ (reference sequence). The CDR3 contains 15 residues. The CDR3 sequence: CASSSIRGRNYGYTF. The CDR3 DNA reads as TGTGCCAGCAGCAGCATCAGGGGGCGGAACTATGGCTACACCTTC.

This clonotype was found many times. The rearrangement links TRBV12-3 or TRBV12-4 to TRBJ1-1; D not resolved. This CDR3 contains 13 residues. V was pared by 11 bases and J by 11 bases, with 24 bases between. CDR3 region: CACSLEETNLAFF. In nucleotides, the CDR3 is TGTGCCTGCTCCCTGGAGGAGACAAACCTGGCTTTCTTT.

In this sample, this clonotype turned up a few times. The chain combines TRBV6-1 with TRBJ2-7; 10 bases line up with TRBD1. Losses at the gene ends were 1 base for V and 6 bases for J; bases not matched to a gene: 3. CDR3 length: 14 amino acids. The germline gives CDR1 MNHNS, CDR2 SASEGT. CDR3 in amino acids: CASSEVDRGREQYF. The CDR3 DNA is TGTGCCAGCAGTGAAGTAGACAGGGGGCGCGAGCAGTACTTC.

This clonotype was found many times. V usage is TRBV7-2 and J usage is TRBJ1-3; no reliable D call. This CDR3 has 13 residues. Trimming stripped 3 bases from V and 3 bases from J, with 6 bases between. CDR1 SGHTA and CDR2 FQGNSA come from the germline V gene. In DNA form, the CDR3 reads TGTGCCAGCAGCTTCGAGAGTGGAAACACCATATATTTT. Protein product: CASSFESGNTIYF.

At least ten counts were recorded for this clonotype. The V and J genes are TRBV28 and TRBJ2-1, with TRBD1 as a possible D gene (6 bases). Trimming took off 7 bases at V and 4 bases at J, with 17 bases between the two ends. Germline loops: CDR1 MDHEN, CDR2 SYDVKM. The CDR3 is 15 residues long. The CDR3 DNA sequence: TGTGCCAGCAACCAGGGGACCCTAGTTTACAATGAGCAGTTCTTC. Its translation: CASNQGTLVYNEQFF.

This clonotype occurred many times. The chain joins TRBV5-1 to TRBJ1-6, with 10 nucleotides matching TRBD1. V lost 3 bases to trimming and J lost 7 bases; unmatched junction nucleotides: 16. CDR1 is SGHRS, CDR2 YFSETQ, per germline. There are 19 residues in the CDR3. This CDR3 is CASSSRDRGSGWQNSPLHF. The CDR3 DNA is TGCGCCAGCAGCTCCCGGGACAGGGGCTCGGGGTGGCAAAATTCACCCCTCCACTTT.

This clonotype was detected once. The chain combines TRBV19 with TRBJ1-1; D gene uncertain. This CDR3 has 14 amino acids. The germline CDR1 and CDR2 sequences are LNHDA and SQIVND (reference sequence). Trimming removed 6 bases from V and 0 bases from J, with 11 bases in between. The CDR3 DNA is TGTGCCAGTAGAACGGGATTCATGAACACTGAAGCTTTCTTT. Protein sequence: CASRTGFMNTEAFF.

This clonotype was seen at least ten times. The genes are TRBV15 and TRBJ2-5; D not resolved. This CDR3 is 13 amino acids long. From germline, CDR1 is LNHNV and CDR2 YYDKDF (reference sequence). Trimming cost V 6 bases and J 4 bases, with 12 bases left between them. The CDR3 is CATSSQAGETQYF. The CDR3 DNA sequence: TGTGCCACCAGTTCTCAGGCTGGAGAGACCCAGTACTTC.

This clonotype was recorded a few times. This chain joins TRBV9 and TRBJ2-2, with D unclear. Trimming took 3 bases from V and 2 from J, leaving 11 bases between them. There are 15 residues in the CDR3. The V gene's germline CDR1 is SGDLS and CDR2 YYNGEE. The CDR3: CASSATVTNTGELFF. The CDR3 DNA sequence: TGTGCCAGCAGCGCCACAGTGACCAACACCGGGGAGCTGTTTTTT. Full variable domain (remainder filled in from reference TRBV9 and TRBJ2-2): DSGVTQTPKHLITATGQRVTLRCSPRSGDLSVYWYQQSLDQGLQFLIQYYNGEERAKGNILERFSAQQFPDLHSELNLSSLELGDSALYFCASSATVTNTGELFFGEGSRLTVL.

CDR3 DNA: TGTGCCAGCAGCTACACAGGGGGTCCTGGAAACACCATATATTTT. Translating gives CASSYTGGPGNTIYF. J is TRBJ1-3 and V is TRBV2; 8 bases are shared with TRBD1. Trimming cost V 6 bases and J 2 bases; bases outside gene matches: 6. This CDR3 has 15 residues. Per the germline V gene, CDR1 is SNHLY and CDR2 is FYNNEI.

This clonotype appeared many times. This chain joins TRBV7-2 and TRBJ2-1, with 10 bases fitting TRBD2. This CDR3 comprises 21 residues. V shed 2 bases, J shed 0 bases, and the junction held 16 bases outside the gene matches. Per the germline V gene, CDR1 is SGHTA and CDR2 is FQGNSA. The CDR3 here is CASSLPGLAGGPRSSYNEQFF. CDR3 sequence (DNA): TGTGCCAGCAGCTTACCGGGCTTAGCGGGGGGACCGCGGAGCTCCTACAATGAGCAGTTCTTC.

In nucleotides, the CDR3 is TGTGCCAGCAGTCGACCGTATCGTGGGGGGTATAGCAATCAGCCCCAGCATTTT. Protein product: CASSRPYRGGYSNQPQHF. The genes are TRBV28 and TRBJ1-5; TRBD1 might be the D (5 bases). The V end lost 5 bases, the J end lost 0 bases, and 20 bases lay between the germline ends. Germline values: CDR1 MDHEN, CDR2 SYDVKM. The length of the CDR3 is 18 residues.

This clonotype appeared a few times. V is TRBV9 and J is TRBJ2-1, with 10 bases aligning to TRBD2. The CDR3 loop spans 16 amino acids. From germline, CDR1 is SGDLS and CDR2 YYNGEE. The ends lost 0 bases at V and 6 bases at J; junction bases unmatched: 6. CDR3 coding DNA: TGTGCCAGCAGCGTAGGAAGCGGGGGGGCGGGCAATGAGCAGTTCTTC. It codes for CASSVGSGGAGNEQFF.

This clonotype was recorded many times. This CDR3 is CASRNAYEQYF. DNA for the CDR3: TGTGCCAGCAGAAATGCCTACGAGCAGTACTTC. The rearrangement uses TRBV28 and TRBJ2-7; D is uncertain. Per the germline V gene, CDR1 is MDHEN and CDR2 is SYDVKM. The V end lost 6 bases, the J end lost 2 bases, and 5 bases lay between the germline ends. This CDR3 is built from 11 residues. The entire variable domain, with the rest obtained from reference TRBV28 and TRBJ2-7, is as follows: DVKVTQSSRYLVKRTGEKVFLECVQDMDHENMFWYRQDPGLGLRLIYFSYDVKMKEKGDIPEGYSVSREKKERFSLILESASTNQTSMYLCASRNAYEQYFGPGTRLTVT.